Following are 16 T cell receptor beta chains from one sample sequenced in a study of CD8+ T cells in alopecia areata. TCR sequencing used cDNA made by reverse transcription of extracted RNA. TCRdb's copy holds only in-frame clones and misses some; the assay was immunoSEQ multiplex PCR. The data hold some 200,000 clones, with approximately 56% observed a single time. Treatment given: oral pan-JAK inhibitor, 5-10 mg twice daily. Sequencing was performed on CD4+ T cells sorted from blood, taken at week 4, from a patient treated with tofacitinib. These receptors were obtained from a human donor with alopecia areata.

The sample holds one count of this clone. The V call is TRBV5-1, the J call TRBJ2-7; D not certain. V lost 6 bases to trimming and J lost 0 bases, with 7 bases between them. The CDR3 is 12 amino acids. The V gene's germline CDR1 is SGHRS and CDR2 YFSETQ. In DNA form, the CDR3 reads TGCGCCAGCAAAGCAGACTCCTACGAGCAGTACTTC. Its translation is CASKADSYEQYF.

This clone turned up a few times. The gene calls are TRBV15 and TRBJ1-5; D is undetermined. From germline, CDR1 is LNHNV and CDR2 YYDKDF (reference sequence). V was pared by 0 bases and J by 0 bases, with 6 bases between. The CDR3 covers 15 residues. In DNA form, the CDR3 reads TGTGCCACCAGCAGAGAGTCGAGTAGCAATCAGCCCCAGCATTTT. Residues: CATSRESSSNQPQHF.

This chain uses TRBV2 with TRBJ1-4; D call uncertain. Per the germline V gene, CDR1 is SNHLY and CDR2 is FYNNEI. The CDR3 totals 14 residues. Trimming cost V 3 bases and J 6 bases, with 11 bases left between them. CDR3 coding DNA: TGTGCCAGCAGTGATTTTAGCGGTTATGAAAAACTGTTTTTT. Translated, it gives CASSDFSGYEKLFF. The complete variable domain, with remaining parts taken from reference TRBV2 and TRBJ1-4, reads EPEVTQTPSHQVTQMGQEVILRCVPISNHLYFYWYRQILGQKVEFLVSFYNNEISEKSEIFDDQFSVERPDGSNFTLKIRSTKLEDSAMYFCASSDFSGYEKLFFGSGTQLSVL.

J is TRBJ2-5 and V is TRBV6-4; D gene uncertain. This CDR3 contains 12 residues. The V gene lost 0 bases and the J gene lost 4 bases, with 3 bases spanning the gap. Looked up from germline, CDR1 is MRHNA and CDR2 is SNTAGT. The CDR3 protein is CASSDSPETQYF. The DNA for the CDR3 is TGTGCCAGCAGTGACTCCCCAGAGACCCAGTACTTC.

J is TRBJ1-1 and V is TRBV5-4, with 7 bases identical to TRBD1. Germline V gene sequence: CDR1 SGHNT, CDR2 YYREEE (reference sequence). The junction had 3 bases not matched to a gene; V was cut back by 2 bases and J by 2 bases. This CDR3 comprises 14 residues. CDR3 sequence: CASSLGDRNTEAFF. The CDR3 bases are TGTGCCAGCAGCTTAGGGGACAGAAACACTGAAGCTTTCTTT.

A word on this clone: Other DNA sequences in the sample encode the same CDR3. V gene TRBV9 combines with J gene TRBJ1-1; no clear D gene. CDR1 and CDR2 from the germline V gene are SGDLS and YYNGEE. V lost 0 bases, J lost 0 bases, and 3 bases lay in between. This CDR3 is built from 13 residues. In DNA form, the CDR3 reads TGTGCCAGCAGCGTAGCTTTGAACACTGAAGCTTTCTTT. Its translation: CASSVALNTEAFF.

As for this clone: The sample has other DNA sequences that encode this CDR3 too. This chain connects TRBV30 to TRBJ1-1, with D tentatively TRBD1 (6 bases). CDR3 size: 13 residues. Trimming shortened V by 3 bases and J by 0 bases, and 8 bases separated the two germline ends. Germline assignment: CDR1 GTSNPN and CDR2 SVGIG (reference sequence). The CDR3 spells CAWRDSLNTEAFF. DNA for the CDR3: TGTGCCTGGAGGGACAGTTTGAACACTGAAGCTTTCTTT.

The chain employs TRBV7-2 and TRBJ2-7, with a possible D match to TRBD2 (6 bases). Per the germline V gene, CDR1 is SGHTA and CDR2 is FQGNSA. Trimming stripped 2 bases from V and 3 bases from J, with 8 bases between. The CDR3 sequence is 13 residues long. CDR3 amino acids: CASSLRRGYEQYF. CDR3 coding DNA: TGTGCCAGCAGCTTACGGCGGGGCTACGAGCAGTACTTC.

This sequence joins TRBV29-1 and TRBJ1-1, with no clear D. The CDR3 has 13 amino acids. The germline V and J ends were trimmed by 7 bases and 1 base, with 13 bases remaining between them. Germline V gives CDR1 SQVTM, CDR2 ANQGSEA. This CDR3 reads CSASGRQNTEAFF. The CDR3 region has the DNA TGCAGCGCATCTGGCAGACAGAACACTGAAGCTTTCTTT.

The V gene is TRBV15, the J gene TRBJ1-2; D is unresolved. The CDR3 has 17 residues. Germline V lookup: CDR1 LNHNV, CDR2 YYDKDF (reference sequence). V dropped 0 bases and J dropped 2 bases, with 16 bases sitting between them. Written as DNA, the CDR3 is TGTGCCACCAGCAGAGATGTCCTTGGGCAGATGAACTATGGCTACACCTTC. Its translation is CATSRDVLGQMNYGYTF.

V and J are TRBV5-1 and TRBJ1-1; unclear D gene. CDR3 length: 13 amino acids. Germline V gene lookup returns CDR1 SGHRS and CDR2 YFSETQ. The ends were cut back, 6 bases at V and 2 bases at J, with 11 bases in the middle. The CDR3 nucleotides are TGCGCCAGCAACGGAGGGATAAACACTGAAGCTTTCTTT. It specifies CASNGGINTEAFF.

Worth noting for this clone: With a much larger clone just one base away, this may be a read error. The sample holds other DNA sequences that translate to the same CDR3. The chain is built from TRBV5-6 and TRBJ2-5; unclear D gene. This CDR3 has 11 residues. From germline, CDR1 is SGHDT and CDR2 YYEEEE. Trimming removed 4 bases at V and 1 base at J, with 2 bases between. The CDR3 here is CASSLQETQYF. For the CDR3, the DNA is TGTGCCAGCAGCCTCCAAGAGACCCAGTACTTC.

This chain uses TRBV6-6 with TRBJ2-7; 12 bases align to TRBD2. Unmatched junction bases numbered 8, after V lost 6 bases and J lost 5 bases. Germline loops: CDR1 MNHNY, CDR2 SVGAGI (reference sequence). The CDR3 extends over 15 amino acids. The CDR3 sequence: CASRQTSGGGDEQYF. CDR3 in DNA: TGTGCCAGCAGGCAGACTAGCGGGGGTGGGGACGAGCAGTACTTC.

The gene calls are TRBV29-1 and TRBJ1-2; no definite D call. V dropped 4 bases and J dropped 2 bases, with 11 bases sitting between them. Per germline, CDR1 SQVTM and CDR2 ANQGSEA. CDR3 length equals 13 residues. In DNA form, the CDR3 reads TGCAGCGTTGGATACAACGTAAACTATGGCTACACCTTC. This encodes CSVGYNVNYGYTF.

The V and J genes are TRBV30 and TRBJ1-2; no definite D call. Germline CDR1 is GTSNPN and CDR2 is SVGIG (reference sequence). The CDR3 is 17 amino acids. V shed 1 base and J shed 4 bases, with 22 bases lying between them. CDR3 amino acids: CAWSDLTAKGVGYGYTF. As DNA, the CDR3 is TGTGCCTGGAGTGACCTTACGGCGAAGGGAGTGGGCTATGGCTACACCTTC.

The rearrangement links TRBV6-6 to TRBJ1-6; a possible D gene is TRBD1 (5 bases). V shed 0 bases and J shed 6 bases, with 12 bases lying between them. The V gene's germline CDR1 is MNHNY and CDR2 SVGAGI (reference sequence). The length of the CDR3 is 16 residues. CDR3: CASSYSSRELNSPLHF. CDR3 nucleotide sequence: TGTGCCAGCAGTTACTCCTCCAGGGAACTTAATTCACCCCTCCACTTT.